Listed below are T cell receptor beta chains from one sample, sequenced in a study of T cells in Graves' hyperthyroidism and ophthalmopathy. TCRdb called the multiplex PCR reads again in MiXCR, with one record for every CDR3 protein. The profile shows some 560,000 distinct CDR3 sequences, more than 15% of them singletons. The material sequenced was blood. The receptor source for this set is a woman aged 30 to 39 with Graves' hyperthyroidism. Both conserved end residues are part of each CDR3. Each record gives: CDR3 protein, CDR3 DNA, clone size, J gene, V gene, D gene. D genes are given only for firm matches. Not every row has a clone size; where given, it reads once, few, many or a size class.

cdr3_aa: CASRGGVRTNEKLFF; cdr3_nt: TGTGCCAGCAGAGGAGGGGTTAGGACTAATGAAAAACTGTTTTTT; clone_size: -; j_call: TRBJ1-4; v_call: TRBV27; d_call: -
cdr3_aa: CASSLDWSGGYEQYF; cdr3_nt: TGTGCCAGCAGCTTAGATTGGAGCGGGGGGTACGAGCAGTACTTC; clone_size: many; j_call: TRBJ2-7; v_call: TRBV11-2; d_call: TRBD2
cdr3_aa: CASGPAHSPYEQYF; cdr3_nt: TGTGCCAGCGGGCCCGCTCACAGCCCCTACGAGCAGTACTTC; clone_size: -; j_call: TRBJ2-7; v_call: TRBV7-9; d_call: -
cdr3_aa: CASSQGGSSGNHEQFF; cdr3_nt: TGTGCCAGCAGCCAAGGCGGGAGTTCGGGCAATCATGAGCAGTTCTTC; clone_size: -; j_call: TRBJ2-1; v_call: TRBV3-1; d_call: TRBD2
cdr3_aa: CSAPGLAGSYEQYF; cdr3_nt: TGCAGTGCCCCGGGACTAGCGGGGTCATACGAGCAGTACTTC; clone_size: -; j_call: TRBJ2-7; v_call: TRBV20-1; d_call: TRBD2
cdr3_aa: CASSRGQADTQYF; cdr3_nt: TGTGCCAGCAGCAGAGGACAGGCAGATACGCAGTATTTT; clone_size: many; j_call: TRBJ2-3; v_call: TRBV11-2; d_call: TRBD1
cdr3_aa: CASSRDRGAGYEQYF; cdr3_nt: TGTGCCAGCAGTCGGGACAGGGGAGCTGGATACGAGCAGTACTTC; clone_size: -; j_call: TRBJ2-7; v_call: TRBV7-2; d_call: TRBD1
cdr3_aa: CASRRLAGALRQETQYF; cdr3_nt: TGTGCCAGCAGGCGACTAGCGGGAGCGCTACGCCAAGAGACCCAGTACTTC; clone_size: -; j_call: TRBJ2-5; v_call: TRBV7-8; d_call: TRBD2
cdr3_aa: CSARTGTGLTEAFF; cdr3_nt: TGCAGTGCAAGGACCGGGACAGGGCTCACTGAAGCTTTCTTT; clone_size: -; j_call: TRBJ1-1; v_call: TRBV20-1; d_call: TRBD1
cdr3_aa: CATSTTRTNTGELFF; cdr3_nt: TGTGCCACCAGTACGACCAGGACGAACACCGGGGAGCTGTTTTTT; clone_size: few; j_call: TRBJ2-2; v_call: TRBV24-1; d_call: -
cdr3_aa: CASRIDRGTEAFF; cdr3_nt: TGTGCCAGCAGAATAGACAGGGGCACTGAAGCTTTCTTT; clone_size: many; j_call: TRBJ1-1; v_call: TRBV28; d_call: TRBD1
cdr3_aa: CASSQESREVKGRGDTQYF; cdr3_nt: TGCGCCAGCAGCCAAGAGTCGAGAGAGGTCAAGGGGAGAGGAGATACGCAGTATTTT; clone_size: -; j_call: TRBJ2-3; v_call: TRBV4-1; d_call: -
cdr3_aa: CASRTWSGGANVLTF; cdr3_nt: TGTGCCAGCAGAACGTGGAGCGGAGGGGCCAACGTCCTGACTTTC; clone_size: few; j_call: TRBJ2-6; v_call: TRBV28; d_call: -
cdr3_aa: CSIERGDYGYTF; cdr3_nt: TGCAGCATTGAGAGAGGAGACTATGGCTACACCTTC; clone_size: many; j_call: TRBJ1-2; v_call: TRBV29-1; d_call: -
cdr3_aa: CASSLEQNYGYTF; cdr3_nt: TGCGCCAGCAGCTTGGAACAAAACTATGGCTACACCTTC; clone_size: many; j_call: TRBJ1-2; v_call: TRBV5-1; d_call: -
cdr3_aa: CASSGKQGLDDEQYF; cdr3_nt: TGTGCCAGCAGTGGCAAACAGGGCCTTGACGACGAGCAGTACTTC; clone_size: -; j_call: TRBJ2-7; v_call: TRBV12-3/TRBV12-4; d_call: -
cdr3_aa: CASSLWGRAGDTQYF; cdr3_nt: TGCGCCAGCAGCTTATGGGGGAGGGCCGGAGATACGCAGTATTTT; clone_size: few; j_call: TRBJ2-3; v_call: TRBV5-1; d_call: TRBD2
cdr3_aa: CASSLSGYSNQPQHF; cdr3_nt: TGTGCCAGCAGTTTGTCAGGCTATAGCAATCAGCCCCAGCATTTT; clone_size: many; j_call: TRBJ1-5; v_call: TRBV12-3/TRBV12-4; d_call: -
cdr3_aa: CASRGPGGFYEQHF; cdr3_nt: TGTGCCAGCCGTGGGCCAGGGGGGTTCTACGAGCAGCACTTC; clone_size: few; j_call: TRBJ2-7; v_call: TRBV11-2; d_call: -
cdr3_aa: CASIQRGDSGELFF; cdr3_nt: TGTGCCAGCATCCAGCGGGGGGACAGCGGGGAGCTGTTTTTT; clone_size: many; j_call: TRBJ2-2; v_call: TRBV28; d_call: TRBD2
cdr3_aa: CATSDSSTGELFF; cdr3_nt: TGTGCCACCAGTGATTCCTCCACCGGGGAGCTGTTTTTT; clone_size: -; j_call: TRBJ2-2; v_call: TRBV24-1; d_call: -
cdr3_aa: CASSYFGLPYEQYF; cdr3_nt: TGTGCCAGCAGTTACTTTGGGCTTCCCTACGAGCAGTACTTC; clone_size: -; j_call: TRBJ2-7; v_call: TRBV6-2/TRBV6-3; d_call: -
cdr3_aa: CASSLPGSSEGKNIQYF; cdr3_nt: TGTGCCAGCAGCTTACCGGGGAGTAGCGAGGGCAAAAACATTCAGTACTTC; clone_size: many; j_call: TRBJ2-4; v_call: TRBV7-2; d_call: -
cdr3_aa: CSARPLSGTVLHEQFF; cdr3_nt: TGCAGTGCTAGACCGCTTAGCGGGACGGTCCTTCATGAGCAGTTCTTC; clone_size: -; j_call: TRBJ2-1; v_call: TRBV20-1; d_call: TRBD2
cdr3_aa: CASSLDRTGPSEQYF; cdr3_nt: TGCGCCAGCAGCTTGGACCGGACAGGGCCGAGCGAGCAGTACTTC; clone_size: many; j_call: TRBJ2-7; v_call: TRBV5-1; d_call: TRBD1
cdr3_aa: CAWSVLIWTGELFF; cdr3_nt: TGTGCCTGGAGTGTTCTAATTTGGACCGGGGAGCTGTTTTTT; clone_size: few; j_call: TRBJ2-2; v_call: TRBV30; d_call: -
cdr3_aa: CASSEHRGRVLHEQYF; cdr3_nt: TGTGCCAGCAGCGAACACAGGGGGCGAGTACTCCACGAGCAGTACTTC; clone_size: -; j_call: TRBJ2-7; v_call: TRBV11-2; d_call: TRBD1
cdr3_aa: CASSQDLATSQETQYF; cdr3_nt: TGTGCCAGCAGCCAAGATCTGGCAACCTCCCAAGAGACCCAGTACTTC; clone_size: many; j_call: TRBJ2-5; v_call: TRBV3-1; d_call: -
cdr3_aa: CSARAISVPGYYEQYF; cdr3_nt: TGCAGTGCTAGAGCCATTTCCGTGCCCGGGTACTACGAGCAGTACTTC; clone_size: many; j_call: TRBJ2-7; v_call: TRBV20-1; d_call: -
cdr3_aa: CASVRTSGLYNEQFF; cdr3_nt: TGTGCCAGCGTTAGGACTAGCGGCCTATACAATGAGCAGTTCTTC; clone_size: few; j_call: TRBJ2-1; v_call: TRBV6-1; d_call: TRBD2
cdr3_aa: CASSQDLGFTDTQYF; cdr3_nt: TGTGCCAGCAGCCAAGATCTCGGCTTCACAGATACGCAGTATTTT; clone_size: -; j_call: TRBJ2-3; v_call: TRBV3-1; d_call: -
cdr3_aa: CASSLAGDTSGVAKNIQYF; cdr3_nt: TGCGCCAGCAGCTTGGCCGGAGACACCTCGGGTGTAGCCAAAAACATTCAGTACTTC; clone_size: -; j_call: TRBJ2-4; v_call: TRBV5-1; d_call: -
cdr3_aa: CAWSRLAGRVDTQYF; cdr3_nt: TGTGCCTGGAGTAGGCTAGCGGGGAGGGTAGATACGCAGTATTTT; clone_size: many; j_call: TRBJ2-3; v_call: TRBV30; d_call: TRBD2
cdr3_aa: CSVAGTGDTQYF; cdr3_nt: TGCAGCGTTGCTGGGACCGGCGATACGCAGTATTTT; clone_size: many; j_call: TRBJ2-3; v_call: TRBV29-1; d_call: -
cdr3_aa: CASSSTGAWTDTQYF; cdr3_nt: TGTGCCAGCAGCTCCACAGGGGCTTGGACAGATACGCAGTATTTT; clone_size: many; j_call: TRBJ2-3; v_call: TRBV11-3; d_call: TRBD1
cdr3_aa: CASLFTTNTGELFF; cdr3_nt: TGTGCCAGCCTTTTCACAACGAACACCGGGGAGCTGTTTTTT; clone_size: many; j_call: TRBJ2-2; v_call: TRBV7-9; d_call: -
cdr3_aa: CASSPNRDSGNTIYF; cdr3_nt: TGCGCCAGCAGTCCAAACAGGGACTCTGGAAACACCATATATTTT; clone_size: -; j_call: TRBJ1-3; v_call: TRBV4-3; d_call: -
cdr3_aa: CASLSPQETQYF; cdr3_nt: TGTGCCAGCCTGTCCCCCCAAGAGACCCAGTACTTC; clone_size: many; j_call: TRBJ2-5; v_call: TRBV27; d_call: -
cdr3_aa: CASSLGRGLAGSQYRRREQFF; cdr3_nt: TGTGCCAGCAGCTTAGGGAGGGGACTAGCGGGAAGCCAATACCGCCGCCGTGAGCAGTTCTTC; clone_size: many; j_call: TRBJ2-1; v_call: TRBV7-2; d_call: TRBD2
cdr3_aa: CASSLVGREAGEQFF; cdr3_nt: TGTGCCAGCAGCTTGGTAGGGCGGGAGGCGGGTGAGCAGTTCTTC; clone_size: few; j_call: TRBJ2-1; v_call: TRBV5-6; d_call: TRBD2
cdr3_aa: CATRGVGQPQHF; cdr3_nt: TGTGCCACCAGGGGTGTCGGTCAGCCCCAGCATTTT; clone_size: -; j_call: TRBJ1-5; v_call: TRBV27; d_call: -
cdr3_aa: CASSLGGKTQYF; cdr3_nt: TGCGCCAGCAGCTTGGGGGGAAAGACCCAGTACTTC; clone_size: few; j_call: TRBJ2-5; v_call: TRBV5-1; d_call: -
cdr3_aa: CASSHATSGNTGELFF; cdr3_nt: TGTGCCAGCAGCCACGCGACTAGCGGGAACACCGGGGAGCTGTTTTTT; clone_size: -; j_call: TRBJ2-2; v_call: TRBV14; d_call: TRBD2
cdr3_aa: CASSFLDRPQHF; cdr3_nt: TGTGCCAGCAGTTTTTTGGACAGGCCCCAGCATTTT; clone_size: -; j_call: TRBJ1-5; v_call: TRBV28; d_call: -
cdr3_aa: CASSTSDGNTIYF; cdr3_nt: TGTGCCAGCAGTACCTCTGACGGAAACACCATATATTTT; clone_size: many; j_call: TRBJ1-3; v_call: TRBV6-1; d_call: -
cdr3_aa: CASSQDIAGSLYGYTF; cdr3_nt: TGTGCCAGCAGCCAAGATATTGCCGGGTCTTTATATGGCTACACCTTC; clone_size: many; j_call: TRBJ1-2; v_call: TRBV3-1; d_call: -
cdr3_aa: CASSLYGLYEQFF; cdr3_nt: TGTGCCAGCAGTTTATATGGCCTGTATGAGCAGTTCTTC; clone_size: many; j_call: TRBJ2-1; v_call: TRBV28; d_call: -
cdr3_aa: CASSQEASGTYNEQFF; cdr3_nt: TGTGCCAGCAGCCAAGAGGCTAGCGGGACTTACAATGAGCAGTTCTTC; clone_size: -; j_call: TRBJ2-1; v_call: TRBV4-2; d_call: TRBD2
cdr3_aa: CASRIATSAGIDEQFF; cdr3_nt: TGTGCCAGCAGAATTGCCACATCAGCGGGAATCGATGAGCAGTTCTTC; clone_size: many; j_call: TRBJ2-1; v_call: TRBV28; d_call: TRBD2
cdr3_aa: CASGDDRGHAGELFF; cdr3_nt: TGCGCCAGCGGAGACGACAGGGGGCATGCCGGGGAGCTGTTTTTT; clone_size: -; j_call: TRBJ2-2; v_call: TRBV4-3; d_call: TRBD1
cdr3_aa: CAISEQGPGDTEAFF; cdr3_nt: TGTGCCATCAGTGAGCAGGGGCCAGGAGACACTGAAGCTTTCTTT; clone_size: -; j_call: TRBJ1-1; v_call: TRBV10-3; d_call: -